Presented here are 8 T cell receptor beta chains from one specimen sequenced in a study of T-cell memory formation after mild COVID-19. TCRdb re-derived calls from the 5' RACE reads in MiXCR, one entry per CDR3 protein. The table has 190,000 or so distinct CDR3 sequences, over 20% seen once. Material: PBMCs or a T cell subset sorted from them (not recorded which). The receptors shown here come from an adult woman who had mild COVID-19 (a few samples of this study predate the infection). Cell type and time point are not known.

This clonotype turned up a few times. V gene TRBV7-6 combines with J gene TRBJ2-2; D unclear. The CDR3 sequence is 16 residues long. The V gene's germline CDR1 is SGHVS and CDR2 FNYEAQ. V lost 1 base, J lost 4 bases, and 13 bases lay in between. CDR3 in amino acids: CASSLEAQHRTGELFF. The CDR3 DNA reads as TGTGCCAGCAGCTTAGAAGCACAGCACCGCACCGGGGAGCTGTTTTTT.

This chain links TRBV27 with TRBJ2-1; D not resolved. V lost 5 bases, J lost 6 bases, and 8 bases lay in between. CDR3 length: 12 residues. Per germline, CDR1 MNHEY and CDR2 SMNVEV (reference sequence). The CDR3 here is CASSPSPNEQFF. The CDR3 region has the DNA TGTGCCAGCAGTCCTTCCCCCAATGAGCAGTTCTTC.

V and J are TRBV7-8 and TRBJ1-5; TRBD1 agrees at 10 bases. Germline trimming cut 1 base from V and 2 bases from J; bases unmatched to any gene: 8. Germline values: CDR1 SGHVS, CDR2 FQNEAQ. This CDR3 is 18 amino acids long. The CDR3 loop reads CASSLVPIGTGGNQPQHF. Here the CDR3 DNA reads TGTGCCAGCAGCTTAGTACCTATAGGGACAGGGGGCAATCAGCCCCAGCATTTT.

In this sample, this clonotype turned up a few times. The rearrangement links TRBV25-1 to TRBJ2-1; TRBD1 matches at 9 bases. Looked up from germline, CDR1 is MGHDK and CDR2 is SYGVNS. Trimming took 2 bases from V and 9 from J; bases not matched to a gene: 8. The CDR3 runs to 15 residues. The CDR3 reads CASSEPGQGTIEQFF. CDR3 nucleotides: TGTGCCAGCAGTGAACCGGGACAGGGTACTATTGAGCAGTTCTTC.

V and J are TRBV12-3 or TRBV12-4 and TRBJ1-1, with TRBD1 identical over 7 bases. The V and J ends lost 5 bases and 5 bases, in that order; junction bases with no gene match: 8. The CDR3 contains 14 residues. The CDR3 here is CASSPPTGVTEAFF. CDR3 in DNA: TGTGCCAGCAGTCCCCCCACAGGGGTTACTGAAGCTTTCTTT.

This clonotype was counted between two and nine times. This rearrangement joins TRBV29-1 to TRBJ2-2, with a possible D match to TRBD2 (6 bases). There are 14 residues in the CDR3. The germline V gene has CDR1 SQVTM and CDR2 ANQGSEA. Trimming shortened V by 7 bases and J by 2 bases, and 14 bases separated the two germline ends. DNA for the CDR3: TGCAGCGCTCTGGAGGGGCCAAACACCGGGGAGCTGTTTTTT. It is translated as CSALEGPNTGELFF.

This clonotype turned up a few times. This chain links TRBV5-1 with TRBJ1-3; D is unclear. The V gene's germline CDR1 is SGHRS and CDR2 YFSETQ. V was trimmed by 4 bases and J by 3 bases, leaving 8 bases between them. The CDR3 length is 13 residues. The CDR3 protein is CASSLGSGNTIYF. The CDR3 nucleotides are TGCGCCAGCAGCCTGGGGAGTGGAAACACCATATATTTT.

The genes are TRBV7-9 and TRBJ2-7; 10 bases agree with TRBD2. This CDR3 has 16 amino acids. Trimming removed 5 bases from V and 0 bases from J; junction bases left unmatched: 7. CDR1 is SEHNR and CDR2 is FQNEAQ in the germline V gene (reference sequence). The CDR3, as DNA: TGTGCCAGCAGCCGCCCTAGCGGGAGCCTCTCCTACGAGCAGTACTTC. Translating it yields CASSRPSGSLSYEQYF.